The rows below give T cell receptor beta chains drawn from one sample of a study of shared clonotypes between healthy human individuals. TCRdb keeps only in-frame clones here, not all; method: immunoSEQ multiplex PCR. The table includes millions of clones, about 93% detected once. Material for sequencing was naive CD8+ T cells from PBMCs. All receptors derive from a man between 18 and 29 years old in good health. Some clones in this sample may be carry-over from other donors' samples. Each CDR3 is given with its conserved first and last residue. Fields, in order: D gene, clone size, V gene, J gene, CDR3 protein, CDR3 DNA. The D gene is left open where the match is weak. Size is omitted from some rows. Given values are once, few, many or a class for expanded clones.

d_call: .
clone_size: .
v_call: TRBV29-1
j_call: TRBJ2-2
cdr3_aa: CSVEGTLRGTGELFF
cdr3_nt: TGCAGCGTCGAGGGGACACTACGCGGCACCGGGGAGCTGTTTTTT

d_call: TRBD1
clone_size: .
v_call: TRBV27
j_call: TRBJ1-5
cdr3_aa: CASSPSTGESNQPQHF
cdr3_nt: TGTGCCAGCAGCCCATCGACAGGGGAGAGCAATCAGCCCCAGCATTTT

d_call: TRBD1
clone_size: .
v_call: TRBV6-1
j_call: TRBJ2-7
cdr3_aa: CASSESPGTVYEQYF
cdr3_nt: TGTGCCAGCAGTGAGAGTCCCGGGACAGTCTACGAGCAGTACTTC

d_call: .
clone_size: .
v_call: TRBV27
j_call: TRBJ2-3
cdr3_aa: CASSFFPGRGADTQYF
cdr3_nt: TGTGCCAGCAGTTTCTTCCCCGGGAGAGGCGCAGATACGCAGTATTTT

d_call: .
clone_size: .
v_call: TRBV7-9
j_call: TRBJ1-2
cdr3_aa: CASSPRGNGYTF
cdr3_nt: TGTGCCAGCAGCCCCCGGGGGAACGGCTACACCTTC

d_call: TRBD1
clone_size: .
v_call: TRBV19
j_call: TRBJ2-5
cdr3_aa: CASSKNRGRKETQYF
cdr3_nt: TGTGCCAGTAGTAAGAACAGGGGGCGAAAAGAGACCCAGTACTTC

d_call: .
clone_size: once
v_call: TRBV4-1
j_call: TRBJ2-2
cdr3_aa: CASSQVLSTGELFF
cdr3_nt: TGCGCCAGCAGCCAAGTACTTTCAACCGGGGAGCTGTTTTTT

d_call: TRBD1
clone_size: .
v_call: TRBV7-9
j_call: TRBJ1-3
cdr3_aa: CASSLGQGPGNTIYF
cdr3_nt: TGTGCCAGCAGCTTAGGACAGGGTCCGGGAAACACCATATATTTT

d_call: .
clone_size: .
v_call: TRBV13
j_call: TRBJ2-2
cdr3_aa: CASSLGHLNTGELFF
cdr3_nt: TGTGCCAGCAGCTTGGGACACTTGAACACCGGGGAGCTGTTTTTT

d_call: .
clone_size: .
v_call: TRBV27
j_call: TRBJ2-7
cdr3_aa: CASSPSPLTYEQYF
cdr3_nt: TGTGCCAGCAGTCCCTCCCCTCTCACCTACGAGCAGTACTTC

d_call: .
clone_size: .
v_call: TRBV7-9
j_call: TRBJ2-7
cdr3_aa: CASSETGLSYEQYF
cdr3_nt: TGTGCCAGCAGCGAAACGGGTCTCTCCTACGAGCAGTACTTC

d_call: TRBD1
clone_size: .
v_call: TRBV27
j_call: TRBJ1-1
cdr3_aa: CASSLRGLAGVETEAFF
cdr3_nt: TGTGCCAGCAGTCTTAGGGGGCTCGCGGGGGTTGAGACTGAAGCTTTCTTT

d_call: .
clone_size: .
v_call: TRBV6-6
j_call: TRBJ2-2
cdr3_aa: CASSYQFTGELFF
cdr3_nt: TGTGCCAGCAGTTACCAGTTCACCGGGGAGCTGTTTTTT

d_call: TRBD1
clone_size: .
v_call: TRBV27
j_call: TRBJ2-7
cdr3_aa: CASSSAGTGLSYEQYF
cdr3_nt: TGTGCCAGCAGTTCGGCCGGGACAGGCCTCTCCTACGAGCAGTACTTC

d_call: TRBD1
clone_size: .
v_call: TRBV29-1
j_call: TRBJ2-7
cdr3_aa: CSVRPRDRVHEQYF
cdr3_nt: TGCAGCGTTCGTCCTCGGGACAGGGTCCACGAGCAGTACTTC

d_call: .
clone_size: .
v_call: TRBV7-2
j_call: TRBJ2-5
cdr3_aa: CASSFFGPPETQYF
cdr3_nt: TGTGCCAGCAGCTTTTTCGGCCCCCCAGAGACCCAGTACTTC

d_call: .
clone_size: .
v_call: TRBV27
j_call: TRBJ2-1
cdr3_aa: CASGPRDEQFF
cdr3_nt: TGTGCCAGCGGCCCACGCGATGAGCAGTTCTTC

d_call: .
clone_size: .
v_call: TRBV18
j_call: TRBJ2-7
cdr3_aa: CASSPGPGQWYEQYF
cdr3_nt: TGTGCCAGCTCACCAGGTCCGGGGCAGTGGTACGAGCAGTACTTC

d_call: .
clone_size: .
v_call: TRBV5-6
j_call: TRBJ1-1
cdr3_aa: CASSSIGNRWAPEAFF
cdr3_nt: TGTGCCAGCAGCTCCATTGGGAACAGGTGGGCCCCTGAAGCTTTCTTT

d_call: TRBD1
clone_size: .
v_call: TRBV4-1
j_call: TRBJ1-1
cdr3_aa: CASSQGRGLNTEAFF
cdr3_nt: TGCGCCAGCAGCCAAGGAAGGGGGCTGAACACTGAAGCTTTCTTT

d_call: TRBD1
clone_size: .
v_call: TRBV27
j_call: TRBJ2-1
cdr3_aa: CASSDRDSSYNEQFF
cdr3_nt: TGTGCCAGCAGTGACAGGGATAGCTCCTACAATGAGCAGTTCTTC

d_call: TRBD1
clone_size: .
v_call: TRBV7-9
j_call: TRBJ1-3
cdr3_aa: CASSDPVGQDHYSGNTIYF
cdr3_nt: TGTGCCAGCAGCGATCCTGTAGGACAGGACCATTACTCTGGAAACACCATATATTTT

d_call: .
clone_size: .
v_call: TRBV9
j_call: TRBJ2-3
cdr3_aa: CASSVDGDTQYF
cdr3_nt: TGTGCCAGCAGCGTAGATGGGGATACGCAGTATTTT

d_call: .
clone_size: .
v_call: TRBV19
j_call: TRBJ2-7
cdr3_aa: CASSPADFYEQYF
cdr3_nt: TGTGCCAGTTCTCCGGCGGACTTCTACGAGCAGTACTTC

d_call: .
clone_size: .
v_call: TRBV25-1
j_call: TRBJ1-1
cdr3_aa: CASSGWGPRNTEAFF
cdr3_nt: TGTGCCAGCAGTGGCTGGGGACCCAGGAACACTGAAGCTTTCTTT

d_call: TRBD1
clone_size: .
v_call: TRBV2
j_call: TRBJ2-7
cdr3_aa: CASSGWTGDSYEQYF
cdr3_nt: TGTGCCAGCAGTGGGTGGACAGGGGACTCCTACGAGCAGTACTTC

d_call: TRBD1
clone_size: once
v_call: TRBV4-1
j_call: TRBJ2-1
cdr3_aa: CASSLQGQGGSEQFF
cdr3_nt: TGCGCCAGCAGCCTACAAGGACAGGGTGGGAGTGAGCAGTTCTTC

d_call: .
clone_size: .
v_call: TRBV15
j_call: TRBJ2-5
cdr3_aa: CATSRMLLPQETQYF
cdr3_nt: TGTGCCACCAGCAGGATGTTGCTCCCTCAAGAGACCCAGTACTTC

d_call: TRBD1
clone_size: few
v_call: TRBV7-9
j_call: TRBJ2-1
cdr3_aa: CASRDRGRSNEQFF
cdr3_nt: TGTGCCAGCCGGGACAGGGGGCGCAGCAATGAGCAGTTCTTC

d_call: .
clone_size: .
v_call: TRBV4-1
j_call: TRBJ1-1
cdr3_aa: CASSQDKVSTWNTEAFF
cdr3_nt: TGCGCCAGCAGCCAAGATAAGGTTAGCACCTGGAACACTGAAGCTTTCTTT

d_call: .
clone_size: once
v_call: TRBV10-3
j_call: TRBJ2-5
cdr3_aa: CAISESTAETQYF
cdr3_nt: TGTGCCATCAGTGAGTCGACAGCCGAGACCCAGTACTTC

d_call: TRBD1
clone_size: .
v_call: TRBV5-1
j_call: TRBJ2-7
cdr3_aa: CASSFRDRGYEQYF
cdr3_nt: TGCGCCAGCAGCTTCCGGGACAGGGGCTACGAGCAGTACTTC

d_call: .
clone_size: .
v_call: TRBV15
j_call: TRBJ1-1
cdr3_aa: CATSRRSALNTEAFF
cdr3_nt: TGTGCCACCAGCAGACGATCTGCCCTGAACACTGAAGCTTTCTTT

d_call: .
clone_size: .
v_call: TRBV30
j_call: TRBJ2-5
cdr3_aa: CAWSAGIETQYF
cdr3_nt: TGTGCCTGGAGTGCGGGAATCGAGACCCAGTACTTC

d_call: TRBD1
clone_size: .
v_call: TRBV7-7
j_call: TRBJ2-5
cdr3_aa: CASSPLRQGFLETQYF
cdr3_nt: TGTGCCAGCAGCCCCCTCAGACAGGGATTCTTAGAGACCCAGTACTTC

d_call: .
clone_size: .
v_call: TRBV6-5
j_call: TRBJ1-1
cdr3_aa: CASSYSRGGTEAFF
cdr3_nt: TGTGCCAGCAGTTACTCAAGGGGTGGGACTGAAGCTTTCTTT

d_call: .
clone_size: .
v_call: TRBV27
j_call: TRBJ1-2
cdr3_aa: CASSAGVPKRGYTF
cdr3_nt: TGTGCCAGCAGTGCGGGTGTCCCCAAACGTGGCTACACCTTC

d_call: TRBD1
clone_size: .
v_call: TRBV19
j_call: TRBJ1-2
cdr3_aa: CASTGTGLPSNYGYTF
cdr3_nt: TGTGCCAGTACCGGGACAGGGCTTCCTTCTAACTATGGCTACACCTTC

d_call: .
clone_size: .
v_call: TRBV28
j_call: TRBJ2-2
cdr3_aa: CASRGSDTGELFF
cdr3_nt: TGTGCCAGCAGGGGGTCGGACACCGGGGAGCTGTTTTTT

d_call: TRBD1
clone_size: .
v_call: TRBV19
j_call: TRBJ1-2
cdr3_aa: CASSDRVGYGYTF
cdr3_nt: TGTGCCAGTAGTGACAGGGTTGGTTATGGCTACACCTTC

d_call: TRBD1
clone_size: .
v_call: TRBV9
j_call: TRBJ1-4
cdr3_aa: CASSADRGRTTNEKLFF
cdr3_nt: TGTGCCAGCAGCGCGGACAGGGGCCGGACAACTAATGAAAAACTGTTTTTT

d_call: .
clone_size: .
v_call: TRBV7-9
j_call: TRBJ2-7
cdr3_aa: CASSTASGVAYEQYF
cdr3_nt: TGTGCCAGCAGCACCGCCTCAGGGGTAGCCTACGAGCAGTACTTC

d_call: .
clone_size: .
v_call: TRBV27
j_call: TRBJ2-1
cdr3_aa: CASSLSGNEQFF
cdr3_nt: TGTGCCAGCAGTCTCTCCGGCAATGAGCAGTTCTTC

d_call: TRBD2
clone_size: few
v_call: TRBV28
j_call: TRBJ2-7
cdr3_aa: CASTWRAGGPGGAYEQYF
cdr3_nt: TGTGCCAGCACCTGGAGGGCGGGAGGGCCAGGGGGAGCCTACGAGCAGTACTTC

d_call: .
clone_size: few
v_call: TRBV7-9
j_call: TRBJ1-1
cdr3_aa: CASSLAQGISNTEAFF
cdr3_nt: TGTGCCAGCAGCTTAGCGCAAGGAATTTCAAACACTGAAGCTTTCTTT

d_call: TRBD1
clone_size: .
v_call: TRBV7-9
j_call: TRBJ2-2
cdr3_aa: CASSLPLLDRANTGELFF
cdr3_nt: TGTGCCAGCAGCTTGCCCCTACTGGACAGGGCGAACACCGGGGAGCTGTTTTTT

d_call: .
clone_size: .
v_call: TRBV25-1
j_call: TRBJ2-2
cdr3_aa: CASSESSVGELFF
cdr3_nt: TGTGCCAGCAGTGAGAGTAGCGTGGGGGAGCTGTTTTTT

d_call: .
clone_size: .
v_call: TRBV7-9
j_call: TRBJ1-2
cdr3_aa: CASGGSGRGTGGYTF
cdr3_nt: TGTGCCAGTGGAGGATCCGGTAGAGGTACGGGCGGCTACACCTTC

d_call: TRBD2
clone_size: .
v_call: TRBV6-6
j_call: TRBJ2-7
cdr3_aa: CASTAGGYEQYF
cdr3_nt: TGTGCCAGCACTGCGGGGGGTTACGAGCAGTACTTC

d_call: .
clone_size: few
v_call: TRBV28
j_call: TRBJ1-1
cdr3_aa: CASSLSRNTEAFF
cdr3_nt: TGTGCCAGCAGTTTATCCAGGAACACTGAAGCTTTCTTT

d_call: TRBD2
clone_size: .
v_call: TRBV7-6
j_call: TRBJ2-7
cdr3_aa: CASSLSGTSGSEQYF
cdr3_nt: TGTGCCAGCAGCTTGTCGGGGACTAGTGGGTCTGAGCAGTACTTC

d_call: .
clone_size: .
v_call: TRBV10-1
j_call: TRBJ2-1
cdr3_aa: CASSDRQSGDSYNEQFF
cdr3_nt: TGCGCCAGCAGCGATCGCCAAAGCGGCGACTCCTACAATGAGCAGTTCTTC